Listed below are T cell receptor beta chains from one sample, sequenced in a study of T cells in Graves' hyperthyroidism and ophthalmopathy. TCRdb itself ran the multiplex PCR reads through MiXCR, one entry per CDR3 protein. Seen here are a few hundred thousand distinct CDR3 sequences, about 16% observed once, and the top ten hold roughly 3.5%. Sequenced: blood. Source of these receptors: a woman between 40 and 55 years old with Graves' ophthalmopathy. Both conserved end residues are trimmed from each CDR3. The order of the fields is V gene, J gene, CDR3 protein.

v_call: TRBV7-9; j_call: TRBJ2-3; cdr3_aa: ASSLVADTDTQY
v_call: TRBV5-1; j_call: TRBJ1-1; cdr3_aa: ASSLELGQMNTEAF
v_call: TRBV3-1; j_call: TRBJ1-2; cdr3_aa: ASSRTGNDYT
v_call: TRBV5-1; j_call: TRBJ1-1; cdr3_aa: ASRLQGLMNTEAF
v_call: TRBV27; j_call: TRBJ2-5; cdr3_aa: ASSRGGGAGETQY
v_call: TRBV19; j_call: TRBJ1-2; cdr3_aa: ASSIARTGGYT
v_call: TRBV6-1; j_call: TRBJ1-1; cdr3_aa: ASSTRGEAF
v_call: TRBV7-7; j_call: TRBJ2-5; cdr3_aa: ASSLGVLGETQY
v_call: TRBV10-3; j_call: TRBJ1-1; cdr3_aa: AIGTGAVNTEAF
v_call: TRBV12-3/TRBV12-4; j_call: TRBJ2-5; cdr3_aa: ASSLSDETQY
v_call: TRBV3-1; j_call: TRBJ2-1; cdr3_aa: ASSQDPGRVHNEQF
v_call: TRBV6-2/TRBV6-3; j_call: TRBJ2-2; cdr3_aa: ASNPTGRTGELF
v_call: TRBV2; j_call: TRBJ1-2; cdr3_aa: ASRRTGGIYGYT
v_call: TRBV11-2; j_call: TRBJ2-1; cdr3_aa: ASGFGRSSYNEQF
v_call: TRBV7-9; j_call: TRBJ2-5; cdr3_aa: ASSRLWSSGGQETQY
v_call: TRBV28; j_call: TRBJ2-5; cdr3_aa: ASSLSRTQETQY
v_call: TRBV5-1; j_call: TRBJ2-7; cdr3_aa: ASSGTGGPYEQY
v_call: TRBV5-1; j_call: TRBJ1-1; cdr3_aa: ASSLLGGEGTEAF
v_call: TRBV30; j_call: TRBJ2-1; cdr3_aa: ASDARPYNEQF
v_call: TRBV7-3; j_call: TRBJ2-3; cdr3_aa: ASSVRVSDTQY
v_call: TRBV28; j_call: TRBJ2-1; cdr3_aa: ASSVGRGRALNEQF
v_call: TRBV24-1; j_call: TRBJ2-1; cdr3_aa: ATSDPRGGAPNNEQF
v_call: TRBV2; j_call: TRBJ2-3; cdr3_aa: ASTEGLGGTDTQY
v_call: TRBV6-6; j_call: TRBJ2-3; cdr3_aa: ASSYDPLRGGTRDTQY
v_call: TRBV2; j_call: TRBJ1-1; cdr3_aa: ASSWDRSTNTEAF
v_call: TRBV5-1; j_call: TRBJ2-3; cdr3_aa: ASSPRGSGETDTQY
v_call: TRBV7-9; j_call: TRBJ1-1; cdr3_aa: ASSPYRTGAF
v_call: TRBV5-1; j_call: TRBJ2-1; cdr3_aa: ASSLLGAGEQF
v_call: TRBV28; j_call: TRBJ2-1; cdr3_aa: ASSLSQGPYNEQF
v_call: TRBV5-1; j_call: TRBJ1-1; cdr3_aa: ASKTTGTGNTEAF
v_call: TRBV20-1; j_call: TRBJ1-2; cdr3_aa: SARGDREAYGYT
v_call: TRBV12-3/TRBV12-4; j_call: TRBJ1-5; cdr3_aa: ASSRQGHSNQPQH
v_call: TRBV5-1; j_call: TRBJ2-5; cdr3_aa: ASSSGHSEETQY
v_call: TRBV19; j_call: TRBJ1-1; cdr3_aa: ASSGTVFAEAF
v_call: TRBV18; j_call: TRBJ2-1; cdr3_aa: ASSPAAMTSYNEQF
v_call: TRBV27; j_call: TRBJ2-4; cdr3_aa: ASNDRLRNIQY
v_call: TRBV2; j_call: TRBJ2-1; cdr3_aa: ASSVLAESSYNEQF
v_call: TRBV12-3/TRBV12-4; j_call: TRBJ2-7; cdr3_aa: ASSRRRVGTSEQY
v_call: TRBV11-2; j_call: TRBJ2-5; cdr3_aa: ASSPGQRLGETQY
v_call: TRBV2; j_call: TRBJ1-2; cdr3_aa: ASSAGGYGGYT
v_call: TRBV30; j_call: TRBJ2-3; cdr3_aa: AWSPGLSSDTQY
v_call: TRBV6-5; j_call: TRBJ2-1; cdr3_aa: ASSYGIRARNEQF
v_call: TRBV12-5; j_call: TRBJ1-5; cdr3_aa: ASAPVGQGNQPQH
v_call: TRBV28; j_call: TRBJ2-5; cdr3_aa: ASSYGTSVWKTQY